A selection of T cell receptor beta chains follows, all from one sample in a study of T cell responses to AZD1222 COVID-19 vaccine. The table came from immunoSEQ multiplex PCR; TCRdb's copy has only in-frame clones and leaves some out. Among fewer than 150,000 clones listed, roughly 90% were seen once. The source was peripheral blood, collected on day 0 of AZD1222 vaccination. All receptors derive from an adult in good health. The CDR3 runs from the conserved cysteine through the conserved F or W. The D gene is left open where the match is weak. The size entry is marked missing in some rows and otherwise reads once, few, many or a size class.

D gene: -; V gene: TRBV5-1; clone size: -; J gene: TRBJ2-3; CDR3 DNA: TGCGCCAGCAGCTTGGGTGGGCCCCTCGCGGATACGCAGTATTTT; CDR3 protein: CASSLGGPLADTQYF
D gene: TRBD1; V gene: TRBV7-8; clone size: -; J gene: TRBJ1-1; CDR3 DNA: TGTGCCAGCAGCCCGACAGGGGGTTCCTCCACTGAAGCTTTCTTT; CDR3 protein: CASSPTGGSSTEAFF
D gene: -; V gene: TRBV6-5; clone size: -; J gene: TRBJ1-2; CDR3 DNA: TGTGCCAGCAGTTACTCGAATCCGGTGCCCGAAGGGGGCTACACCTTC; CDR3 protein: CASSYSNPVPEGGYTF
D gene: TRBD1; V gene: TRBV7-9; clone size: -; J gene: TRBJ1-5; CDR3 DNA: TGTGCCAGCAGCCCGGACAGGGTGGATCAGCCCCAGCATTTT; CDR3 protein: CASSPDRVDQPQHF
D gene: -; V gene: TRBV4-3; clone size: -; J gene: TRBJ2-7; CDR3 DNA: TGCGCCAGCAGCCAAGACCGACAGCCTACACCCTACGAGCAGTACTTC; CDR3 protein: CASSQDRQPTPYEQYF
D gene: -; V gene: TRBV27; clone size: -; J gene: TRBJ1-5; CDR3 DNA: TGTGCCAGCAAACAGGGAGGCAATCAGCCCCAGCATTTT; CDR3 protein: CASKQGGNQPQHF
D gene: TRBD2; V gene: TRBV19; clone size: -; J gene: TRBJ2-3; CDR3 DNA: TGTGCCAGTAGTATTACTGGGGGGGGAGGCACAGATACGCAGTATTTT; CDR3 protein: CASSITGGGGTDTQYF
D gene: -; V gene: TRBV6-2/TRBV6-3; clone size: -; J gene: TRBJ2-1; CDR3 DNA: TGTGCCAGCAGTTACGGACTCAACTACAATGAGCAGTTCTTC; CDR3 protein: CASSYGLNYNEQFF
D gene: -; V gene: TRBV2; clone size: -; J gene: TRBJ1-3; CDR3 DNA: TGTGCCAGCAGTGAAGGCAGCTGGCCAGGAAACACCATATATTTT; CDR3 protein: CASSEGSWPGNTIYF
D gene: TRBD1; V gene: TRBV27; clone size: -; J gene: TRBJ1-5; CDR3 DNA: TGTGCCAGCAGTTCTACAGGGGGCGGTCAGCCCCAGCATTTT; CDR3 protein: CASSSTGGGQPQHF
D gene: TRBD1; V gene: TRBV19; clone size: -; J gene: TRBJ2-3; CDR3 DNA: TGTGCCAGTAGTTCAGCTTTACAGGGGGCTTTGGATACGCAGTATTTT; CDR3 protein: CASSSALQGALDTQYF
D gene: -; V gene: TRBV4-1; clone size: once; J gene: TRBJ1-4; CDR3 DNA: TGCGCCAGCAGCCTGATTAGCGGGATCCGTGATGAAAAACTGTTTTTT; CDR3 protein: CASSLISGIRDEKLFF
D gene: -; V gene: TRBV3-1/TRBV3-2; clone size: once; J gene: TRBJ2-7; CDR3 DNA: TGTGCCAGCAGCCAAGGGTCGAGCGAGCAGTACTTC; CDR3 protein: CASSQGSSEQYF
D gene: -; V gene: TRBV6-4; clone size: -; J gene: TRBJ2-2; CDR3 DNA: TGTGCCAGCAGTCCAGGGTCGGGGACCGGGGAGCTGTTTTTT; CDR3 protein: CASSPGSGTGELFF